The present entry profiles one TCR beta chain with its context. Its specificity is unknown. CDR3 length: 14 residues. The germline CDR1 and CDR2 sequences are SQVTM and ANQGSEA. With 4 bases clipped from V and 3 bases from J, the junction kept 6 bases outside the gene matches. The data belong to a study of T cell clonotyping in hematopoietic cell transplantation. General study results and limits: Broader posttransplant TCR repertoire diversity was predicted by graft donor and pretransplant recipient Inverse Simpson Index values. CD4 and CD8 repertoire contributions could not be separated without sorting.

The time point: recipient sample about 28 days before transplant, after cytoreduction. Recipient blood drawn about 28 days pretransplant and days 30, 100, 180 after. Clones were sequenced by immunoSEQ multiplex PCR, and TCRdb holds only the in-frame ones, with some missing. The top ten clones hold around an eighth of a sample with around 10,000 clones, roughly 90% of them seen once. The chain uses TRBV29-1 and TRBJ1-5, with 7 bases that match TRBD1. The TCR comes from a woman aged 40 to 49 with acute myeloid leukemia. Some clones in this sample may be carry-over from other donors' samples. The sample was peripheral blood mononuclear cells, taken before stem cell transplant. CDR3 in DNA: TGCAGCGTTGCCTACGGGACAGTCAATCAGCCCCAGCATTTT. Translated, it gives CSVAYGTVNQPQHF. Full variable domain (outside the CDR3, taken from reference TRBV29-1 and TRBJ1-5): SAVISQKPSRDICQRGTSLTIQCQVDSQVTMMFWYRQQPGQSLTLIATANQGSEATYESGFVIDKFPISRPNLTFSTLTVSNMSPEDSSIYLCSVAYGTVNQPQHFGDGTRLSIL.